This T cell receptor beta chain was found in a study of cytomegalovirus exposure and HLA in healthy donors. Study-wide points: For most TCR sequences rarity was the rule, although some public TCRs occurred in many donors.

13 Jbeta primers and 60 Vbeta primers were used for the PCR. Measured with immunoSEQ multiplex PCR; TCRdb has only the in-frame clones, and not every one. This repertoire shows around 100,000 clones, roughly four fifths found once; its top ten account for 15% to 20%. This clone was found a few times. Its antigen is undetermined. The CDR3 consists of 14 residues. Germline V gives CDR1 SQVTM, CDR2 ANQGSEA. The junction had 8 bases not matched to a gene; V was cut back by 0 bases and J by 7 bases. The TCR sequence derives from a woman aged 60-75 years in good health and CMV-seropositive. The specimen was PBMCs. The chain has TRBV29-1 and TRBJ2-5; 7 bases fit TRBD1. This CDR3 is CSVEDPDREGTQYF. The CDR3 DNA reads TGCAGCGTTGAAGATCCAGACAGGGAAGGGACCCAGTACTTC.